The present entry profiles one TCR beta chain with its context. Its antigen is still unknown. Germline V gene sequence: CDR1 SGHRS, CDR2 YFSETQ. The CDR3 sequence is 16 residues long. J gave up 7 bases and V 4 bases, and 10 bases lay outside the gene matches. Profiled with immunoSEQ multiplex PCR; TCRdb holds only in-frame clones, not every one. The repertoire includes about 8,200 clones, roughly 95% of them detected once, and approximately 0.21% sits in the top ten. This sample is drawn from a study of T cell repertoires in ileal Crohn's disease. Study summary: About half received postoperative treatment, some 10 with thiopurines and around 18 anti-TNF.

Eligibility required adulthood, ileal or ileocolonic Crohn's disease and indicated ileocolonic resection. Findings and limits, study-wide: Active smokers at surgery had more clonal expansions than non-smokers.

The sequence was obtained from an adult with Crohn's disease. The sample consisted of ileal tissue. This chain links TRBV5-1 with TRBJ2-1; 11 nucleotides align to TRBD2. CDR3 nucleotides: TGCGCCAGCAGCGTGATTAGCGGGGGGGCGGGAAATGAGCAGTTCTTC. Translating it yields CASSVISGGAGNEQFF.